Listed below are T cell receptor beta chains from one sample, sequenced in a study of shared clonotypes between healthy human individuals. Measured with immunoSEQ multiplex PCR; TCRdb has only the in-frame clones, and not every one. This table has 450,000 to 500,000 clones, about 85% appearing once. Sequenced sample: PBMCs. The receptors were gathered from a woman aged 40 to 49 in good health. Some clones in this sample may be carry-over from other donors' samples. CDR3s include the opening cysteine and the closing phenylalanine or tryptophan. The D gene is left open where the match is weak. The size entry is marked missing in some rows and otherwise reads once, few, many or a size class.

abundance: few
v_gene: TRBV2
j_gene: TRBJ1-2
d_gene: -
len: 13
CDR3aa: CASRRGTLFGYTF
CDR3nt: TGTGCCAGCAGGAGGGGTACCCTTTTTGGCTACACCTTC

abundance: -
v_gene: TRBV27
j_gene: TRBJ2-7
d_gene: TRBD2
len: 15
CDR3aa: CASSPLLAGDGEQYF
CDR3nt: TGTGCCAGCAGTCCATTACTAGCGGGAGACGGCGAGCAGTACTTC

abundance: -
v_gene: TRBV5-1
j_gene: TRBJ1-1
d_gene: -
len: 14
CDR3aa: CASSPGRGNTEAFF
CDR3nt: TGCGCCAGCAGCCCCGGAAGGGGGAACACTGAAGCTTTCTTT

abundance: once
v_gene: TRBV19
j_gene: TRBJ1-1
d_gene: -
len: 15
CDR3aa: CASSISQGFDTEAFF
CDR3nt: TGTGCCAGTAGTATTAGTCAGGGGTTCGACACTGAAGCTTTCTTT

abundance: -
v_gene: TRBV14
j_gene: TRBJ1-1
d_gene: -
len: 17
CDR3aa: CASSQGGRLGLNTEAFF
CDR3nt: TGTGCCAGCAGCCAAGGGGGCCGACTTGGGTTGAACACTGAAGCTTTCTTT

abundance: -
v_gene: TRBV19
j_gene: TRBJ2-7
d_gene: TRBD2
len: 12
CDR3aa: CASSGRTYEQYF
CDR3nt: TGTGCCAGTAGCGGGAGGACCTACGAGCAGTACTTC

abundance: once
v_gene: TRBV5-1
j_gene: TRBJ2-2
d_gene: TRBD1
len: 15
CDR3aa: CASSSDRGLRRELFF
CDR3nt: TGCGCCAGCAGCTCAGACAGGGGTCTACGCCGGGAGCTGTTTTTT

abundance: once
v_gene: TRBV29-1
j_gene: TRBJ2-7
d_gene: -
len: 12
CDR3aa: CSVQGISYEQYF
CDR3nt: TGCAGCGTCCAGGGGATCTCCTACGAGCAGTACTTC

abundance: -
v_gene: TRBV29-1
j_gene: TRBJ2-4
d_gene: TRBD2
len: 14
CDR3aa: CSVEDGLAENIQYF
CDR3nt: TGCAGCGTTGAAGATGGACTAGCGGAAAACATTCAGTACTTC

abundance: -
v_gene: TRBV7-3
j_gene: TRBJ2-7
d_gene: TRBD2
len: 15
CDR3aa: CASSSRLAATYEQYF
CDR3nt: TGTGCCAGCAGCTCACGACTAGCGGCTACCTACGAGCAGTACTTC

abundance: -
v_gene: TRBV5-6
j_gene: TRBJ2-2
d_gene: -
len: 18
CDR3aa: CASSQNRGTGPFTGELFF
CDR3nt: TGTGCCAGCAGCCAGAACCGAGGTACTGGGCCGTTCACCGGGGAGCTGTTTTTT

abundance: -
v_gene: TRBV11-3
j_gene: TRBJ2-2
d_gene: TRBD1
len: 16
CDR3aa: CASSGRQGSPTGELFF
CDR3nt: TGTGCCAGCAGCGGAAGACAGGGTTCCCCCACCGGGGAGCTGTTTTTT

abundance: -
v_gene: TRBV7-9
j_gene: TRBJ2-7
d_gene: -
len: 14
CDR3aa: CASSLVGGSYEQYF
CDR3nt: TGTGCCAGCAGCTTAGTCGGGGGCTCCTACGAGCAGTACTTC

abundance: -
v_gene: TRBV4-3
j_gene: TRBJ2-2
d_gene: -
len: 16
CDR3aa: CASSQDVQLGAGELFF
CDR3nt: TGCGCCAGCAGCCAAGATGTCCAGCTAGGGGCCGGGGAGCTGTTTTTT

abundance: -
v_gene: TRBV19
j_gene: TRBJ1-2
d_gene: -
len: 12
CDR3aa: CASSTTPGGYTF
CDR3nt: TGTGCCAGTAGTACAACCCCAGGAGGCTACACCTTC

abundance: -
v_gene: TRBV9
j_gene: TRBJ2-7
d_gene: TRBD1
len: 15
CDR3aa: CASSVGDRGSYEQYF
CDR3nt: TGTGCCAGCAGCGTAGGAGACAGGGGGTCGTACGAGCAGTACTTC

abundance: few
v_gene: TRBV6-5
j_gene: TRBJ2-1
d_gene: TRBD2
len: 14
CDR3aa: CASSRGTNYNEQFF
CDR3nt: TGTGCCAGCAGTAGAGGGACTAATTACAATGAGCAGTTCTTC

abundance: few
v_gene: TRBV19
j_gene: TRBJ2-3
d_gene: TRBD2
len: 15
CDR3aa: CASTRGSGSTDTQYF
CDR3nt: TGTGCCAGTACTCGAGGTAGCGGGAGTACAGATACGCAGTATTTT

abundance: -
v_gene: TRBV28
j_gene: TRBJ1-5
d_gene: TRBD1
len: 16
CDR3aa: CASSLSLTDRAQPQHF
CDR3nt: TGTGCCAGCAGTTTATCCCTTACGGACAGGGCTCAGCCCCAGCATTTT

abundance: once
v_gene: TRBV2
j_gene: TRBJ1-2
d_gene: -
len: 14
CDR3aa: CASSYMGLNYGYTF
CDR3nt: TGTGCCAGCAGCTACATGGGCCTAAACTATGGCTACACCTTC

abundance: -
v_gene: TRBV28
j_gene: TRBJ2-2
d_gene: TRBD1
len: 15
CDR3aa: CASSSGQLVTGELFF
CDR3nt: TGTGCCAGCAGTTCGGGACAGTTAGTCACCGGGGAGCTGTTTTTT

abundance: -
v_gene: TRBV25-1
j_gene: TRBJ2-2
d_gene: -
len: 16
CDR3aa: CASSESLLGYTGELFF
CDR3nt: TGTGCCAGCAGTGAATCCCTTTTGGGATACACCGGGGAGCTGTTTTTT

abundance: -
v_gene: TRBV7-2
j_gene: TRBJ2-1
d_gene: -
len: 15
CDR3aa: CASSIISPVYNEQFF
CDR3nt: TGTGCCAGCAGCATCATAAGTCCAGTTTACAATGAGCAGTTCTTC

abundance: -
v_gene: TRBV9
j_gene: TRBJ2-1
d_gene: -
len: 13
CDR3aa: CASSESTFNEQFF
CDR3nt: TGTGCCAGCAGCGAATCGACCTTCAATGAGCAGTTCTTC

abundance: -
v_gene: TRBV11-2
j_gene: TRBJ2-3
d_gene: TRBD2
len: 17
CDR3aa: CASSRWTSGRGSDTQYF
CDR3nt: TGTGCCAGCAGCAGATGGACTAGCGGGAGAGGGTCAGATACGCAGTATTTT

abundance: -
v_gene: TRBV15
j_gene: TRBJ2-1
d_gene: TRBD2
len: 15
CDR3aa: CATSTSGSGYNEQFF
CDR3nt: TGTGCCACCAGCACCAGCGGGAGTGGGTACAATGAGCAGTTCTTC

abundance: -
v_gene: TRBV5-1
j_gene: TRBJ2-2
d_gene: TRBD2
len: 16
CDR3aa: CASSPLRAGDTGELFF
CDR3nt: TGCGCCAGCAGCCCGCTCCGGGCGGGAGATACCGGGGAGCTGTTTTTT

abundance: once
v_gene: TRBV19
j_gene: TRBJ1-1
d_gene: TRBD1
len: 16
CDR3aa: CASSPVRTGANPEAFF
CDR3nt: TGTGCCAGTAGTCCAGTTCGGACAGGGGCCAACCCTGAAGCTTTCTTT

abundance: -
v_gene: TRBV5-1
j_gene: TRBJ1-2
d_gene: TRBD1
len: 15
CDR3aa: CASSATGTGGSGYTF
CDR3nt: TGCGCCAGCAGCGCGACCGGGACAGGGGGCTCTGGCTACACCTTC

abundance: -
v_gene: TRBV18
j_gene: TRBJ2-3
d_gene: -
len: 14
CDR3aa: CASSPGSGGYTQYF
CDR3nt: TGTGCCAGCTCACCGGGATCAGGAGGTTATACGCAGTATTTT

abundance: -
v_gene: TRBV19
j_gene: TRBJ2-5
d_gene: TRBD1
len: 15
CDR3aa: CASSEGQGVGETQYF
CDR3nt: TGTGCCAGTAGTGAGGGACAGGGGGTTGGAGAGACCCAGTACTTC

abundance: -
v_gene: TRBV4-2
j_gene: TRBJ1-1
d_gene: TRBD1
len: 16
CDR3aa: CASSWGTGPLNTEAFF
CDR3nt: TGTGCCAGCAGCTGGGGGACAGGGCCCTTGAACACTGAAGCTTTCTTT

abundance: -
v_gene: TRBV30
j_gene: TRBJ1-3
d_gene: -
len: 16
CDR3aa: CAWSEEGGTFGNTIYF
CDR3nt: TGTGCCTGGAGTGAAGAGGGGGGGACGTTCGGAAACACCATATATTTT

abundance: -
v_gene: TRBV18
j_gene: TRBJ1-4
d_gene: -
len: 14
CDR3aa: CASSPQGRNEKLFF
CDR3nt: TGTGCCAGCTCACCACAAGGGAGGAATGAAAAACTGTTTTTT

abundance: -
v_gene: TRBV18
j_gene: TRBJ1-2
d_gene: TRBD1
len: 15
CDR3aa: CASSPRQRGQSGYTF
CDR3nt: TGTGCCAGCTCACCGCGTCAAAGGGGACAGTCTGGCTACACCTTC

abundance: few
v_gene: TRBV5-1
j_gene: TRBJ2-2
d_gene: -
len: 13
CDR3aa: CASSLEGTGELFF
CDR3nt: TGCGCCAGCAGCTTGGAGGGAACCGGGGAGCTGTTTTTT

abundance: -
v_gene: TRBV7-6
j_gene: TRBJ2-1
d_gene: -
len: 14
CDR3aa: CASSPIDNNHEQFF
CDR3nt: TGTGCCAGCAGCCCAATCGACAATAACCATGAGCAGTTCTTC

abundance: few
v_gene: TRBV5-1
j_gene: TRBJ2-7
d_gene: -
len: 13
CDR3aa: CASSPAFGYEQYF
CDR3nt: TGCGCCAGCAGTCCGGCCTTCGGCTACGAGCAGTACTTC

abundance: -
v_gene: TRBV15
j_gene: TRBJ2-2
d_gene: -
len: 17
CDR3aa: CATSRDPGYGFTGELFF
CDR3nt: TGTGCCACCAGCAGAGATCCGGGGTACGGTTTCACCGGGGAGCTGTTTTTT

abundance: -
v_gene: TRBV7-7
j_gene: TRBJ2-5
d_gene: TRBD1
len: 14
CDR3aa: CASSTQGAEETQYF
CDR3nt: TGTGCTAGCAGCACACAGGGGGCAGAAGAGACCCAGTACTTC